The entry below gives a single T cell receptor beta chain sequence along with its context. After isolation, RNA underwent reverse transcription to generate cDNA as the sequencing template. The data were produced by immunoSEQ multiplex PCR, yet TCRdb's version contains in-frame clones alone and is incomplete. The sample lists over 110,000 clones, 45% to 60% seen once, with approximately 1% in the top ten. Germline-derived CDR1 and CDR2 are SQVTM and ANQGSEA. CDR3 length equals 13 residues. The data were obtained in a study of CD8+ T cells in alopecia areata. Turning to the study itself: Treated patients were given 5 to 10 mg oral tofacitinib twice daily.

The source material was CD4+ T cells sorted from blood, sampled at week 0. This TCR was recovered from a human donor with alopecia areata. This rearrangement joins TRBV29-1 to TRBJ2-5; 7 nucleotides agree with TRBD1. TRBJ2-7 explains the end of the DNA better; the J call may be wrong. DNA for the CDR3: TGCAGCGTTAAAACAGGGGAAGGGGGCGAGCAGTACTTC. It encodes CSVKTGEGGEQYF.